Shown below are 3 T cell receptor beta chains from a single sample sequenced in a study of OX40 agonist ivuxolimab in advanced cancers. Library preparation was by the immunoSEQ multiplex PCR assay. TCRdb obtained this table from immuneACCESS and retained in-frame rearrangements with V and J assigned. These tables miss some clones; where compared with another copy, unresolved V genes account for less than half of the shortfall, and the remainder is unexplained. Present in this sample are 20,000 to 25,000 clones, 83% of which were seen just once. The ten largest clonotypes hold 45% to 55% of the sample. Here the sequenced sample was CD4+ or CD8+ T cells sorted from blood, taken in a trial of the OX40 agonist ivuxolimab. These TCRs come from an adult with an advanced solid tumor such as melanoma, head and neck, liver or kidney cancer.

This chain links TRBV15 with TRBJ2-2; the D is unclear. CDR1 and CDR2 (germline): LNHNV, YYDKDF (reference sequence). CDR3 length equals 17 residues. V was cut by 0 bases and J by 6 bases, with 17 bases left in between. The CDR3 DNA sequence: TGTGCCACCAGCAGAGACGTGGATAGGGTAAACCCCGGGGAGCTGTTTTTT. Amino acids: CATSRDVDRVNPGELFF.

V gene TRBV19 combines with J gene TRBJ2-7; 8 bases are a match to TRBD1. Germline CDR1 reads LNHDA; CDR2 reads SQIVND (reference sequence). V gave up 0 bases and J gave up 3 bases; unmatched junction bases: 4. This CDR3 contains 15 residues. CDR3 bases: TGTGCCAGTAGTATAGATCTTGGGACAGGCTACGAGCAGTACTTC. This gives the protein CASSIDLGTGYEQYF.

The rearrangement joins TRBV6-5 to TRBJ2-1; 9 bases line up with TRBD1. This CDR3 is 15 amino acids long. V shed 4 bases, J shed 4 bases, and the junction held 5 bases outside the gene matches. Germline CDR1 reads MNHEY; CDR2 reads SVGAGI. CDR3 amino acids: CASSLGQGSYNEQFF. DNA of the CDR3: TGTGCCAGCAGTTTGGGACAGGGCTCTTACAATGAGCAGTTCTTC.